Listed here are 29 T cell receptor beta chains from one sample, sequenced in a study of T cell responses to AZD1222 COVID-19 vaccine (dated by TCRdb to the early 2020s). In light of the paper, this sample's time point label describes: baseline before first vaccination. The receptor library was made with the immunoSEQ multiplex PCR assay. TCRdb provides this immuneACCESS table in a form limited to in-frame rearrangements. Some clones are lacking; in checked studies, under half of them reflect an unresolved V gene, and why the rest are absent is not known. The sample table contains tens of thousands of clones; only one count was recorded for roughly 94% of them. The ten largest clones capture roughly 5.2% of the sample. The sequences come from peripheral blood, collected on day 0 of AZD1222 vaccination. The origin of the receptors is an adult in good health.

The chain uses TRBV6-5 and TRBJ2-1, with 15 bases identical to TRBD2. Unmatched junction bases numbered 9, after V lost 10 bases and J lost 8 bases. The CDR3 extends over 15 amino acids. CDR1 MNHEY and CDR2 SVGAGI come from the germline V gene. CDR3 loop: CAMRTSGRAGDEQFF. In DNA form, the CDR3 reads TGTGCCATGCGGACTAGCGGGAGGGCCGGGGATGAGCAGTTCTTC.

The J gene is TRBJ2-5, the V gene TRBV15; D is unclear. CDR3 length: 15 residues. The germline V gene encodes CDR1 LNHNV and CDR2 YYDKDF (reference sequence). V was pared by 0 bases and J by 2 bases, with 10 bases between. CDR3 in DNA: TGTGCCACCAGCAGAGATGTCAGTAGACAAGAGACCCAGTACTTC. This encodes CATSRDVSRQETQYF.

The CDR3 protein is CASGRERHEQYF. The CDR3 DNA is TGCGCCAGCGGGCGGGAGCGGCACGAGCAGTACTTC. The chain recombines TRBV5-1 with TRBJ2-7, with 7 bases aligning to TRBD2. Germline CDR1 is SGHRS and CDR2 is YFSETQ. V gave up 7 bases and J gave up 5 bases; unmatched junction bases: 6. The CDR3 totals 12 residues. The variable domain in full, completed from reference TRBV5-1 and TRBJ2-7, reads KAGVTQTPRYLIKTRGQQVTLSCSPISGHRSVSWYQQTPGQGLQFLFEYFSETQRNKGNFPGRFSGRQFSNSRSEMNVSTLELGDSALYLCASGRERHEQYFGPGTRLTVT.

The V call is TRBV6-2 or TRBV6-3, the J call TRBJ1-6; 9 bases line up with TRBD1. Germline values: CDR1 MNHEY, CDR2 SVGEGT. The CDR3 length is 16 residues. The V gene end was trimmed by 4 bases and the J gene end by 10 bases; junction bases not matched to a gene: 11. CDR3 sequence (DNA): TGTGCCAGCAGTTTCCATCTAACAGGGGGCCAGTCACCCCTCCACTTT. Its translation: CASSFHLTGGQSPLHF.

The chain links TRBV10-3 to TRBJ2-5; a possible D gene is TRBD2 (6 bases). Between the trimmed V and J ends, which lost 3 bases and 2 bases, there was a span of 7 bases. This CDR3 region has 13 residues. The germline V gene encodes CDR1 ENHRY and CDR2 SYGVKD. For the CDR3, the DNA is TGTGCCATCAGTGACCGGGAGCAAGAGACCCAGTACTTC. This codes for CAISDREQETQYF.

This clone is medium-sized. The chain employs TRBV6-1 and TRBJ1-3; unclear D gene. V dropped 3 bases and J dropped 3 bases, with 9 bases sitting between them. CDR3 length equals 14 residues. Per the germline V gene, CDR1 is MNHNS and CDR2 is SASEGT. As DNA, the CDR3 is TGTGCCAGCAGTGAGGGTGAGGGTGGAAACACCATATATTTT. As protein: CASSEGEGGNTIYF.

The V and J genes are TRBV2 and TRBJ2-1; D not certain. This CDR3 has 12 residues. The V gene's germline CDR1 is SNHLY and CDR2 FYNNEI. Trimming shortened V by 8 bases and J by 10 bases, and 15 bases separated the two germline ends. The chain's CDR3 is CASGPIGDEQFF. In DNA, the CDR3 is TGTGCCAGCGGTCCCATAGGCGACGAGCAGTTCTTC.

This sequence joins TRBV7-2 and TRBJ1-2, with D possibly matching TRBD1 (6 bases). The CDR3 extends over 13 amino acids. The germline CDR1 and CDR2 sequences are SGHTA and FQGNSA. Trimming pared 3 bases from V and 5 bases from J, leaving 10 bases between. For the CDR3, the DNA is TGTGCCAGCAGCTTGGACAGAGTATATGGCTACACCTTC. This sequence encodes CASSLDRVYGYTF.

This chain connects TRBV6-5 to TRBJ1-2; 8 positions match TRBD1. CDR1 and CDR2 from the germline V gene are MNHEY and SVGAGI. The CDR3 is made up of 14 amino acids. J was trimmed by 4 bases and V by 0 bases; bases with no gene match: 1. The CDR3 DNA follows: TGTGCCAGCAGTTACTCTGACAGGGGCTATGGCTACACCTTC. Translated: CASSYSDRGYGYTF.

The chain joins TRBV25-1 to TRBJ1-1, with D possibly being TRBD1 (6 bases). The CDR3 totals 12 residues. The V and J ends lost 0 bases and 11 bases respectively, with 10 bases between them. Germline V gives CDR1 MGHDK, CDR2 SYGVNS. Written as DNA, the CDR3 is TGTGCCAGCAGTGAATACAGGGGAAGGGCTTTCTTT. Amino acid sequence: CASSEYRGRAFF.

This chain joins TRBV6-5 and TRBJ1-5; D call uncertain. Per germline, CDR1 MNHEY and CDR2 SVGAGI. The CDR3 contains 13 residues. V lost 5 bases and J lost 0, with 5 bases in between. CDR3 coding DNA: TGTGCCAGCAGTCGCTATAGCAATCAGCCCCAGCATTTT. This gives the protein CASSRYSNQPQHF.

The CDR3 DNA follows: TGCAGCGTCGATAACCGGGACAGGTCCCCCTACGAGCAGTACTTC. Protein: CSVDNRDRSPYEQYF. The rearrangement joins TRBV29-1 to TRBJ2-7; 8 positions agree with TRBD1. V lost 6 bases and J lost 2; bases outside the gene matches: 12. The CDR3 runs to 15 residues. Germline CDR1 SQVTM, CDR2 ANQGSEA.

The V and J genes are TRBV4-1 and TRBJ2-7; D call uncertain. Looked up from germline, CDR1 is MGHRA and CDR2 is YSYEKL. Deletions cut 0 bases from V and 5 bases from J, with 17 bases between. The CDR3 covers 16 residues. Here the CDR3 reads CASSQDPPGGVDEQYF. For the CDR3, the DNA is TGCGCCAGCAGCCAAGATCCCCCGGGTGGCGTTGACGAGCAGTACTTC.

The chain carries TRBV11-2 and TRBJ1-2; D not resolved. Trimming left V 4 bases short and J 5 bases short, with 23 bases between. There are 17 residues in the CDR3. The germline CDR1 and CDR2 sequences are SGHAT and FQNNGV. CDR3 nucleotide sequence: TGTGCCAGCAGCTCATACCTCGGACCCTATGGGGTATATGGCTACACCTTC. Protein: CASSSYLGPYGVYGYTF.

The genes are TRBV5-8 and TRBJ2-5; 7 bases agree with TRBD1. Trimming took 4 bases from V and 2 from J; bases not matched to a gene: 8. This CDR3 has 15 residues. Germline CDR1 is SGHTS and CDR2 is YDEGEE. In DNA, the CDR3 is TGTGCCAGCAGCCAAGGGACAGATCCACAAGAGACCCAGTACTTC. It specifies CASSQGTDPQETQYF.

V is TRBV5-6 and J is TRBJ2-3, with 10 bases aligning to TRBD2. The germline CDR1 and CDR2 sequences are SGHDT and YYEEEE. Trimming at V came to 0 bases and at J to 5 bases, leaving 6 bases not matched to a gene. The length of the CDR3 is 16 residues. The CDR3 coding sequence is TGTGCCAGCAGCTTGGGGCTAGCGGGAGACTTAGATACGCAGTATTTT. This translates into CASSLGLAGDLDTQYF.

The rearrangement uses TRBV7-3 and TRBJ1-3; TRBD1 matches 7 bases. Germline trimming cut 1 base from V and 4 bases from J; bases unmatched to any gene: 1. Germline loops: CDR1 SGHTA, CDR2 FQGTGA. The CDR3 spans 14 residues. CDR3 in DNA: TGTGCCAGCAGCTTAAACAGGGGAGGAAACACCATATATTTT. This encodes CASSLNRGGNTIYF.

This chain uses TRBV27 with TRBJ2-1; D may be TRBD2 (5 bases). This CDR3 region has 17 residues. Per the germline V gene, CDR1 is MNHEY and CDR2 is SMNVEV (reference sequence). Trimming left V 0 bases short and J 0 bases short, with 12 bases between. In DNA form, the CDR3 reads TGTGCCAGCAGTTTATCGGGGAGTCAGAGCTCCTACAATGAGCAGTTCTTC. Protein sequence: CASSLSGSQSSYNEQFF.

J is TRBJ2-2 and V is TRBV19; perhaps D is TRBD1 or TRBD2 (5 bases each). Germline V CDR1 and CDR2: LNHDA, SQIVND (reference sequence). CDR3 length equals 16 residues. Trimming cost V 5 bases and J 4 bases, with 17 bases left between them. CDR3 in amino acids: CASSPALGAITGELFF. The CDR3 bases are TGTGCCAGTAGTCCAGCCCTCGGGGCCATCACCGGGGAGCTGTTTTTT. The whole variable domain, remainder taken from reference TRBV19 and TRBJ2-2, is DGGITQSPKYLFRKEGQNVTLSCEQNLNHDAMYWYRQDPGQGLRLIYYSQIVNDFQKGDIAEGYSVSREKKESFPLTVTSAQKNPTAFYLCASSPALGAITGELFFGEGSRLTVL.

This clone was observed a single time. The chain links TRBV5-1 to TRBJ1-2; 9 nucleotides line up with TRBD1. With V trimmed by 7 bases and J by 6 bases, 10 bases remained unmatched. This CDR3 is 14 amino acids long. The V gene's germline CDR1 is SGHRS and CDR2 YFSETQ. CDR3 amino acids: CASRPGQGRDGYTF. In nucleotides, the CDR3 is TGCGCCAGCCGACCCGGACAGGGGAGGGATGGCTACACCTTC.

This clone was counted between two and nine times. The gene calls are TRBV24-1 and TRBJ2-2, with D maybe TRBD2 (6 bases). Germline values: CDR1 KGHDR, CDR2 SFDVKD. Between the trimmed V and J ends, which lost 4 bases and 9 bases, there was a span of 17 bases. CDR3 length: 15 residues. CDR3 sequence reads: CATSDHLSGPRELFF. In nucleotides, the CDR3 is TGTGCCACCAGTGACCACCTTAGCGGCCCCCGGGAGCTGTTTTTT.

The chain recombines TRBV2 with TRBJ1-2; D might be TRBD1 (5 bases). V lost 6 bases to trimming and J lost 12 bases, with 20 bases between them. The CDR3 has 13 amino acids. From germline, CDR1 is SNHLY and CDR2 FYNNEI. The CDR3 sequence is CASRTGTGKWDTF. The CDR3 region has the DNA TGTGCCAGCAGGACCGGGACCGGCAAGTGGGACACCTTC. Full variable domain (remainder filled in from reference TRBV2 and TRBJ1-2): EPEVTQTPSHQVTQMGQEVILRCVPISNHLYFYWYRQILGQKVEFLVSFYNNEISEKSEIFDDQFSVERPDGSNFTLKIRSTKLEDSAMYFCASRTGTGKWDTFGSGTRLTVV.

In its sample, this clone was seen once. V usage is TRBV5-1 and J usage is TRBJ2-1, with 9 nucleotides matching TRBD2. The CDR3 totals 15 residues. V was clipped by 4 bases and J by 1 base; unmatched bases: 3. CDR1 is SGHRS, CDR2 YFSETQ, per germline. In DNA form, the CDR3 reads TGCGCCAGCAGCACGACTAGCGGATCCTACAATGAGCAGTTCTTC. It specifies CASSTTSGSYNEQFF.

The CDR3 sequence is CSVRQADANEKLFF. The CDR3 coding sequence is TGCAGCGTCCGACAGGCCGATGCTAATGAAAAACTGTTTTTT. The chain joins TRBV29-1 to TRBJ1-4; D might be TRBD1 (6 bases). The CDR3 sequence is 14 residues long. V was clipped by 6 bases and J by 3 bases, with 14 bases between them. CDR1 is SQVTM and CDR2 is ANQGSEA in the germline V gene.

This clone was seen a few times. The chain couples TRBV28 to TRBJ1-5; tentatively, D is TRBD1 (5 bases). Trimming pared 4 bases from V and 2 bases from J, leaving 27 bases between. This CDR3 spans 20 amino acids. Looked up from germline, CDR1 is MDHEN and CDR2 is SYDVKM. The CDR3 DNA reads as TGTGCCAGCAGTTCTGTACAACGAGGCCGGGACCCAGGACGCAATCAGCCCCAGCATTTT. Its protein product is CASSSVQRGRDPGRNQPQHF.

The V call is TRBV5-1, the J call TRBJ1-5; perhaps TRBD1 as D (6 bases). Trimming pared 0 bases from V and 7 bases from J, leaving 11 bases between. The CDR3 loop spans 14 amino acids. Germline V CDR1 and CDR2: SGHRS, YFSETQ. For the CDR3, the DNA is TGCGCCAGCAGCTTGGAGCCAGGGGAACAGCCCCAGCATTTT. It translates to CASSLEPGEQPQHF. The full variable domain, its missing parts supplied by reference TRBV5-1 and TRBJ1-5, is KAGVTQTPRYLIKTRGQQVTLSCSPISGHRSVSWYQQTPGQGLQFLFEYFSETQRNKGNFPGRFSGRQFSNSRSEMNVSTLELGDSALYLCASSLEPGEQPQHFGDGTRLSIL.

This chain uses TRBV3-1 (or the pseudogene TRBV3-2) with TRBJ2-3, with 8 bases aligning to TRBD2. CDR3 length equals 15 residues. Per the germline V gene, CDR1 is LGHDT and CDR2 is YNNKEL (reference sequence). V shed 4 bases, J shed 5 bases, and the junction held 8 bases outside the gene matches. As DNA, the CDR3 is TGTGCCAGCAGCCCGGGACTAGGGATGGGAGATACGCAGTATTTT. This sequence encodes CASSPGLGMGDTQYF.

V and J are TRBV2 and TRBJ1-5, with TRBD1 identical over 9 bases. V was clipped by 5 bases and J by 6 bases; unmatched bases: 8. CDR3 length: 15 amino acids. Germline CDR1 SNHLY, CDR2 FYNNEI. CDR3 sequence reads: CASSFWTGEGQPQHF. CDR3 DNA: TGTGCCAGCAGTTTTTGGACAGGGGAAGGTCAGCCCCAGCATTTT.

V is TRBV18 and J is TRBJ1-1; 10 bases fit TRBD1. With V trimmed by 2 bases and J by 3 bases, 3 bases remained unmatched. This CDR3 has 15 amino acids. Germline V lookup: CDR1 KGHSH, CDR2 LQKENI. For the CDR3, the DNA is TGTGCCAGCTCACCAGAGACAGGGGGCGACACTGAAGCTTTCTTT. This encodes CASSPETGGDTEAFF.